The 17 T cell receptor beta chains below come from one sample, sequenced in a study of T cells in Graves' hyperthyroidism and ophthalmopathy. Amplification of TCR beta CDR3 regions was performed using RNA transcripts as template. HTBI primers drove first-round RT-PCR of the TCR CDR3. TCRdb recomputed calls from the multiplex PCR reads with MiXCR, one row per CDR3 protein. The profile shows more than 350,000 distinct CDR3 sequences, roughly 15% of them singletons. The sequencing input was blood. These receptors originate from a woman in her sixties with Graves' ophthalmopathy.

This clonotype was observed a few times. This chain uses TRBV30 with TRBJ2-7, with D possibly being TRBD2 (7 bases). V dropped 3 bases and J dropped 9 bases, with 27 bases sitting between them. CDR3 length equals 16 residues. CDR1 GTSNPN and CDR2 SVGIG come from the germline V gene (reference sequence). DNA for the CDR3: TGTGCCTGGAGCCCTCTTTGGGGGGGCCCCCCTGAGGTGCAGTACTTC. This encodes CAWSPLWGGPPEVQYF.

This clonotype was observed many times. The CDR3 DNA reads TGTGCCAGCAGCTTGGTCGGTGGCTACACCTTC. It codes for CASSLVGGYTF. J is TRBJ1-2 and V is TRBV5-5; D gene unclear. The CDR3 contains 11 residues. The V end was cut by 0 bases, the J end by 7 bases, with 4 bases between. Germline V gene data show CDR1 as SGHKS and CDR2 as YYEKEE (reference sequence).

This clonotype appeared many times. The CDR3 sequence: CASSLVSPEQYF. CDR3 nucleotides: TGTGCCAGCAGCTTAGTTTCCCCCGAGCAGTACTTC. The genes are TRBV7-2 and TRBJ2-7; D is undetermined. Between the trimmed V and J ends, which lost 1 base and 6 bases, there was a span of 7 bases. From germline, CDR1 is SGHTA and CDR2 FQGNSA. The CDR3 spans 12 residues.

This clonotype appeared many times. The rearrangement joins TRBV27 to TRBJ2-5; 12 positions match TRBD1. The germline V gene has CDR1 MNHEY and CDR2 SMNVEV (reference sequence). The junction had 9 bases not matched to a gene; V was cut back by 5 bases and J by 5 bases. The length of the CDR3 is 16 residues. CDR3 residues: CASSTGTGGGMETQYF. In DNA, the CDR3 is TGTGCCAGCAGTACGGGGACAGGGGGCGGAATGGAGACCCAGTACTTC.

The chain has TRBV5-1 and TRBJ2-7, with 9 bases aligning to TRBD2. Germline V CDR1 and CDR2: SGHRS, YFSETQ. The CDR3 has 16 residues. With V trimmed by 0 bases and J by 0 bases, 4 bases remained unmatched. CDR3: CASSLEREVRSYEQYF. In nucleotides, the CDR3 is TGCGCCAGCAGCTTGGAGCGGGAGGTCCGCTCCTACGAGCAGTACTTC. Drawing the rest from reference TRBV5-1 and TRBJ2-7, the complete variable domain is KAGVTQTPRYLIKTRGQQVTLSCSPISGHRSVSWYQQTPGQGLQFLFEYFSETQRNKGNFPGRFSGRQFSNSRSEMNVSTLELGDSALYLCASSLEREVRSYEQYFGPGTRLTVT.

This clonotype was seen a few times. This chain's CDR3 is CASSRDYLNTGELFF. The CDR3 bases are TGTGCCAGCAGCCGGGACTATTTGAACACCGGGGAGCTGTTTTTT. The chain employs TRBV3-1 and TRBJ2-2; 7 nucleotides match TRBD2. Germline trimming cut 4 bases from V and 1 base from J; bases unmatched to any gene: 3. The germline gives CDR1 LGHDT, CDR2 YNNKEL (reference sequence). The CDR3 extends over 15 amino acids.

This clonotype was seen at least ten times. The rearrangement links TRBV18 to TRBJ2-7; 12 bases map to TRBD1. This CDR3 has 15 residues. Germline V gene sequence: CDR1 KGHSH, CDR2 LQKENI. Germline trimming cut 3 bases from V and 6 bases from J; bases unmatched to any gene: 6. The CDR3 is CASSPLGTGGSEQYF. The CDR3 DNA follows: TGTGCCAGCTCACCTCTCGGGACAGGGGGCTCCGAGCAGTACTTC.

This clonotype has just a few counts. This chain joins TRBV19 and TRBJ1-2; D not resolved. The V end lost 0 bases, the J end lost 2 bases, and 13 bases lay between the germline ends. The CDR3 consists of 16 residues. Germline CDR1 LNHDA, CDR2 SQIVND (reference sequence). CDR3 nucleotide sequence: TGTGCCAGTAGTATAGATGGATCAAGATTAAACTATGGCTACACCTTC. Its translation: CASSIDGSRLNYGYTF.

This clonotype was observed a handful of times. The CDR3 DNA reads as TGTGCCAGTAGTATAGGAGGCAGCCCCATACGCAATCAGCCCCAGCATTTT. Its translation: CASSIGGSPIRNQPQHF. This rearrangement joins TRBV19 to TRBJ1-5, with no clear D. Germline lookup yields CDR1 LNHDA and CDR2 SQIVND (reference sequence). This CDR3 is built from 17 residues. V was shortened by 1 base and J by 2 bases, with 15 bases between the two germline ends.

At least ten counts were recorded for this clonotype. The chain carries TRBV28 and TRBJ1-1; D is uncertain. CDR1 and CDR2 from the germline V gene are MDHEN and SYDVKM. V dropped 0 bases and J dropped 3 bases, with 2 bases sitting between them. CDR3 size: 12 residues. DNA for the CDR3: TGTGCCAGCAGTTTATGGGACACTGAAGCTTTCTTT. Protein product: CASSLWDTEAFF.

This clonotype has a count of ten or more. This chain connects TRBV6-1 to TRBJ1-6; D perhaps matches TRBD1 (5 bases). Trimming stripped 7 bases from V and 7 bases from J, with 17 bases between. There are 15 residues in the CDR3. Germline V gene data show CDR1 as MNHNS and CDR2 as SASEGT. The DNA for the CDR3 is TGTGCCAGCACCAAGCTGGCAGGGACGAATTCACCCCTCCACTTT. Translated, it gives CASTKLAGTNSPLHF.

This clonotype was counted only a few times. J is TRBJ2-1 and V is TRBV6-1; TRBD2 agrees at 11 bases. CDR1 is MNHNS and CDR2 is SASEGT in the germline V gene. With 2 bases clipped from V and 15 bases from J, the junction kept 12 bases outside the gene matches. This CDR3 has 15 amino acids. The CDR3 reads CASSEFSGRALSRFF. CDR3 in DNA: TGTGCCAGCAGTGAATTTAGCGGGAGGGCCCTCAGTCGGTTCTTC.

This rearrangement joins TRBV20-1 to TRBJ2-5, with D perhaps matching TRBD1 or TRBD2 (5 bases each). The CDR3 consists of 14 residues. The V gene lost 4 bases and the J gene lost 2 bases, with 14 bases spanning the gap. CDR1 and CDR2 from the germline V gene are DFQATT and SNEGSKA (reference sequence). The chain's CDR3 is CSAKPGRLQETQYF. CDR3 coding DNA: TGCAGTGCTAAACCGGGACGGCTACAAGAGACCCAGTACTTC.

This clonotype was detected many times. The chain combines TRBV28 with TRBJ1-5; D is perhaps TRBD1 (6 bases). This CDR3 has 15 amino acids. CDR1 MDHEN and CDR2 SYDVKM come from the germline V gene. V was trimmed by 2 bases and J by 4 bases, leaving 12 bases between them. For the CDR3, the DNA is TGTGCCAGCAGTTTAAGGGACATGGGGAATCAGCCCCAGCATTTT. The encoded protein is CASSLRDMGNQPQHF. The whole variable domain, filled in from reference TRBV28 and TRBJ1-5, reads DVKVTQSSRYLVKRTGEKVFLECVQDMDHENMFWYRQDPGLGLRLIYFSYDVKMKEKGDIPEGYSVSREKKERFSLILESASTNQTSMYLCASSLRDMGNQPQHFGDGTRLSIL.

This clonotype was detected ten times or more. The genes are TRBV7-6 and TRBJ2-7; 7 nucleotides agree with TRBD1. The CDR3 runs 17 residues. V trimming: 7 bases; J trimming: 5 bases; junction bases outside the gene matches: 20. Per the germline V gene, CDR1 is SGHVS and CDR2 is FNYEAQ. The CDR3 is CASTPIPDRTLSHEQYF. Here the CDR3 DNA reads TGTGCCAGCACCCCGATACCGGACAGGACCCTTTCCCACGAGCAGTACTTC.

This clonotype was observed a few times. The V gene is TRBV14, the J gene TRBJ1-3; D is ambiguous. The CDR3 covers 14 residues. Trimming shortened V by 2 bases and J by 3 bases, and 8 bases separated the two germline ends. CDR1 SGHDN and CDR2 FVKESK come from the germline V gene. The CDR3 loop reads CASSQSGFGNTIYF. The CDR3 nucleotides read TGTGCCAGCAGCCAATCGGGCTTTGGAAACACCATATATTTT.

This clonotype was recorded many times. The chain couples TRBV12-3 or TRBV12-4 to TRBJ1-1; no reliable D call. The V and J ends lost 6 bases and 5 bases respectively, with 19 bases between them. The CDR3 loop spans 15 amino acids. CDR3 nucleotide sequence: TGTGCCAGCAGACCCACCGGGATTGGAGGGACTGAAGCTTTCTTT. Translated, it gives CASRPTGIGGTEAFF.